A single sample is the source of the 14 T cell receptor beta chains below, sequenced in a study of human T cells and chemical hapten exposure. Each CDR3 protein gets one entry after TCRdb re-called the RACE reads with MiXCR. The sample lists tens of thousands of distinct CDR3 sequences, approximately 10% occurring once. Time point here: patch test 2, 6 weeks after DPC sensitization. Treatment here: therapeutic diphenylcyclopropenone sensitization with weekly scalp DPC. Specimen: whole blood, collected in connection with sensitization to the hapten diphenylcyclopropenone (DPC). The receptor set was obtained from a man aged 40-49 years with alopecia areata. Some clones in this sample may be carry-over from other donors' samples.

Only a few counts were recorded for this clonotype. The chain links TRBV29-1 to TRBJ2-3; no clear D. The CDR3 covers 11 residues. The germline CDR1 and CDR2 sequences are SQVTM and ANQGSEA. Trimming removed 4 bases at V and 0 bases at J, with 2 bases between. The CDR3 is CSVVSTDTQYF. The CDR3 DNA sequence: TGCAGCGTTGTGAGCACAGATACGCAGTATTTT.

This clonotype was counted a single time. This chain connects TRBV20-1 to TRBJ2-1, with 8 bases matching TRBD1. The CDR3 extends over 10 amino acids. The J segment lost 13 bases and the V segment lost 6 bases, leaving 5 bases of the junction unmatched. Germline V lookup: CDR1 DFQATT, CDR2 SNEGSKA (reference sequence). The CDR3: CSASRGPQFF. The CDR3 DNA sequence: TGCAGTGCGAGCAGGGGGCCTCAGTTCTTC.

This clonotype has at least ten counts. The chain combines TRBV6-5 with TRBJ2-7; 12 nucleotides line up with TRBD1. CDR3 size: 15 residues. Trimming took 6 bases from V and 3 from J; bases not matched to a gene: 6. Germline CDR1 and CDR2: MNHEY and SVGAGI. The CDR3 loop reads CASRGTGGGYYEQYF. CDR3 bases: TGTGCCAGCAGAGGGACAGGGGGCGGCTACTACGAGCAGTACTTC.

The V call is TRBV21-1, the J call TRBJ2-1; the table's D call of TRBD2 was not tested on the DNA. TRBV21-1 is an annotated pseudogene. The CDR3 is 16 residues long. In DNA form, the CDR3 reads TGTGCCAGCACCTCAGAGAGAGGGAGCCACAATGATGGGCAGTTCTTC. It yields the protein CASTSERGSHNDGQFF.

This clonotype was observed a few times. The rearrangement joins TRBV2 to TRBJ1-5; D unresolved. Trimming left V 3 bases short and J 7 bases short, with 10 bases between. This CDR3 spans 13 amino acids. Germline CDR1 reads SNHLY; CDR2 reads FYNNEI. CDR3 nucleotide sequence: TGTGCCAGCAGTGACGGGGTTGGACAGCCCCAGCATTTT. Translating gives CASSDGVGQPQHF.

This clonotype was counted between two and nine times. This chain links TRBV20-1 with TRBJ2-3, with unresolved D. V lost 8 bases and J 2 bases, leaving 14 bases between the germline ends. The germline CDR1 and CDR2 sequences are DFQATT and SNEGSKA (reference sequence). CDR3 length: 13 residues. CDR3 DNA: TGCAGTCCCCGTTACGATACCACAGATACGCAGTATTTT. Its translation is CSPRYDTTDTQYF.

V is TRBV24-1 and J is TRBJ2-3, with D perhaps TRBD1 or TRBD2 (5 bases each). CDR1 KGHDR and CDR2 SFDVKD come from the germline V gene. The V gene lost 7 bases and the J gene lost 0 bases, with 13 bases spanning the gap. The CDR3 length is 15 residues. CDR3 sequence: CATSRVGASTDTQYF. The CDR3 DNA reads TGTGCCACCAGCAGGGTGGGAGCTAGCACAGATACGCAGTATTTT.

V and J are TRBV9 and TRBJ2-7; possibly TRBD1 for D (6 bases). CDR1 is SGDLS, CDR2 YYNGEE, per germline. The CDR3 is 14 amino acids. Between the trimmed V and J ends, which lost 3 bases and 4 bases, there was a span of 14 bases. The CDR3 coding sequence is TGTGCCAGCAGCGACAGGGCCGCTACATACGAGCAGTACTTC. Its protein is CASSDRAATYEQYF.

Only a few counts were recorded for this clonotype. The chain joins TRBV29-1 to TRBJ2-2, with D tentatively TRBD1 or TRBD2 (5 bases each). The germline CDR1 and CDR2 sequences are SQVTM and ANQGSEA. This CDR3 has 16 residues. Trimming pared 8 bases from V and 3 bases from J, leaving 22 bases between. The CDR3 region is CSPLRRRGVDTGELFF. The DNA for the CDR3 is TGCAGCCCTCTCCGCCGGAGAGGGGTTGACACCGGGGAGCTGTTTTTT.

This clonotype has more than one count but fewer than ten. The chain is built from TRBV9 and TRBJ1-3; no firm D call. The CDR3 extends over 15 amino acids. Between the trimmed V and J ends, which lost 4 bases and 0 bases, there was a span of 11 bases. Germline CDR1 and CDR2: SGDLS and YYNGEE. CDR3: CASSTQKSSGNTIYF. CDR3 nucleotides: TGTGCCAGCAGCACGCAGAAGTCCTCTGGAAACACCATATATTTT.

The rearrangement uses TRBV5-1 and TRBJ2-3; D not certain. The CDR3 extends over 12 amino acids. Trimming pared 2 bases from V and 5 bases from J, leaving 6 bases between. Germline CDR1 reads SGHRS; CDR2 reads YFSETQ. The CDR3 spells CASSFLQDTQYF. DNA for the CDR3: TGCGCCAGCAGCTTCCTCCAAGATACGCAGTATTTT.

The chain links TRBV18 to TRBJ2-1, with D possibly matching TRBD2 (6 bases). The CDR3 sequence is 15 residues long. With 3 bases removed from V and 8 bases from J, the gap between germline ends came to 17 bases. From germline, CDR1 is KGHSH and CDR2 LQKENI. For the CDR3, the DNA is TGTGCCAGCTCACCTAGGACTAAAGCTGGGGATGAGCAGTTCTTC. This translates into CASSPRTKAGDEQFF.

The gene calls are TRBV18 and TRBJ2-6; D may be TRBD1 or TRBD2 (5 bases each). Germline assignment: CDR1 KGHSH and CDR2 LQKENI. The length of the CDR3 is 19 residues. The V end was cut by 0 bases, the J end by 0 bases, with 15 bases between. The CDR3 nucleotides read TGTGCCAGCTCACCACCGAAGGGGACCCAATACTCTGGGGCCAACGTCCTGACTTTC. Translated, it gives CASSPPKGTQYSGANVLTF.

The chain carries TRBV27 and TRBJ2-5; possibly TRBD2 for D (6 bases). In germline, CDR1 is MNHEY, CDR2 SMNVEV (reference sequence). The CDR3 is 14 residues long. Trimming pared 6 bases from V and 1 base from J, leaving 12 bases between. The CDR3 DNA sequence: TGTGCCAGCAGGCACGGGAGTTTCCAAGAGACCCAGTACTTC. The encoded protein is CASRHGSFQETQYF.